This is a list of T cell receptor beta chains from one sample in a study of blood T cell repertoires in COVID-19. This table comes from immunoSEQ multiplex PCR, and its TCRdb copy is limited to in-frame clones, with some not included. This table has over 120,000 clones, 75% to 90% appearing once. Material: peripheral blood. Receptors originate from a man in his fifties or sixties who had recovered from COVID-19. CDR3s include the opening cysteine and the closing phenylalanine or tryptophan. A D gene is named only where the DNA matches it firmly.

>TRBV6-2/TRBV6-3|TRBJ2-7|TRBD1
TGTGCCAGCAGTTACTCCGGGACAGGGGGAAGGTACGAGCAGTACTTC
CASSYSGTGGRYEQYF
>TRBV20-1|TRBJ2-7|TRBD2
TGCAGTGCTAGTAGGACTAGCCACGACGAGCAGTACTTC
CSASRTSHDEQYF
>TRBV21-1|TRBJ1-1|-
TGTGCCAGCAGCAAAGGGGCAGGGGTGTACACTGAAGCTTTCTTT
CASSKGAGVYTEAFF
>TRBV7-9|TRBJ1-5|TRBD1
TGTGCCAGCAGCTTAGTTACAGGGGATGGCAATCAGCCCCAGCATTTT
CASSLVTGDGNQPQHF
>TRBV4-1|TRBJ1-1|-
TGCGCCAGCAGCCAGGACAGACGGAACACTGAAGCTTTCTTT
CASSQDRRNTEAFF
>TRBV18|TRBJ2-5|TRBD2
TGTGCCAGCTCACCACTCCTAGCGGCTCAAGAGACCCAGTACTTC
CASSPLLAAQETQYF
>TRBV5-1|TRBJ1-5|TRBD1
TGCGCCAGCAGCCCGGGACAGATCAATCAGCCCCAGCATTTT
CASSPGQINQPQHF
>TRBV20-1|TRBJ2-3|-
TGCAGTGCTAGTTTAGTCACAGATACGCAGTATTTT
CSASLVTDTQYF
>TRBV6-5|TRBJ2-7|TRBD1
TGTGCCAGCAGTTCCGGGGACAGGGCGGAGTACTTC
CASSSGDRAEYF
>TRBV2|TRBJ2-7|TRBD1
TGTGCCAGCAGACTCGACTCCCGGAGACAGGGTTCCTACGAGCAGTACTTC
CASRLDSRRQGSYEQYF